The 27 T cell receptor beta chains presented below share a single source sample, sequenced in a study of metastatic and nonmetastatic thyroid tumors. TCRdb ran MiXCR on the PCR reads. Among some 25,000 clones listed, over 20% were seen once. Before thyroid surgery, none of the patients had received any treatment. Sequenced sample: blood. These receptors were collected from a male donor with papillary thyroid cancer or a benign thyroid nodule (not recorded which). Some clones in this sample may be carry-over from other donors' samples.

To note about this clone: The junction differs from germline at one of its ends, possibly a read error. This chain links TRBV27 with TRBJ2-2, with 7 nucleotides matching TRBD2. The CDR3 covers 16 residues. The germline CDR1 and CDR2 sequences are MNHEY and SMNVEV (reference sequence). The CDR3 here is CASSPLAERNTWELFF. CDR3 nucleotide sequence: TGTGCCAGCAGTCCGCTAGCGGAGAGGAACACCTGGGAGCTGTTTTTT.

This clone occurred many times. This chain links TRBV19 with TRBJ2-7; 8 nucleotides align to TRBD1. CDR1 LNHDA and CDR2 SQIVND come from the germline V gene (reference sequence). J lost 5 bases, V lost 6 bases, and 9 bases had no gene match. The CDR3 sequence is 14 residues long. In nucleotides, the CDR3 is TGTGCCAGTAGATTGACAGGGGCCGTGGACGAGCAGTACTTC. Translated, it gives CASRLTGAVDEQYF.

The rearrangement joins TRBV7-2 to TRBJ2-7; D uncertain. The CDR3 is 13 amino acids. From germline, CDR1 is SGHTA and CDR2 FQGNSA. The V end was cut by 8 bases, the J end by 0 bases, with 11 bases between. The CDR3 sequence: CASGGLVSYEQYF. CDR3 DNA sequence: TGTGCCAGCGGCGGTCTAGTCTCCTACGAGCAGTACTTC.

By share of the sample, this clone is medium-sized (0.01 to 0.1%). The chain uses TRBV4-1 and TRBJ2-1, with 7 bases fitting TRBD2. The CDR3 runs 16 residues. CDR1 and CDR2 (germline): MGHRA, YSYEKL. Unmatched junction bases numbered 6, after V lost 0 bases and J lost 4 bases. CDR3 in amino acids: CASSQDWSSGYNEQFF. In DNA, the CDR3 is TGCGCCAGCAGCCAAGATTGGTCTAGCGGTTACAATGAGCAGTTCTTC.

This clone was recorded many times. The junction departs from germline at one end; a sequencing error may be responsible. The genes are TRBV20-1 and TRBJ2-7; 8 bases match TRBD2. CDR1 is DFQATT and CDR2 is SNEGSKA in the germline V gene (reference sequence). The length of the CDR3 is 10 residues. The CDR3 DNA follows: TGCAGTGCTAAGGGGGGACTAGAGGCATTC. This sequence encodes CSAKGGLEAF.

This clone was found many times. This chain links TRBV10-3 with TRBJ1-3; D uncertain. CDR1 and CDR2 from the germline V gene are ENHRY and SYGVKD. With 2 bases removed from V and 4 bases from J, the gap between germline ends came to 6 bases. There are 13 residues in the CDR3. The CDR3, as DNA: TGTGCCATCAGTGAGGTACAGGGAAACACCATATATTTT. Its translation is CAISEVQGNTIYF.

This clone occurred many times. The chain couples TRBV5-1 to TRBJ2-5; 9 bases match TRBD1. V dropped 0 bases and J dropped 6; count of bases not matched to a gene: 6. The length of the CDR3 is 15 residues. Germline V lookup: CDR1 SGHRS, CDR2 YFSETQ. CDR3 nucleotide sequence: TGCGCCAGCAGCTTGGGGGGGACAGGGAGCAAGACCCAGTACTTC. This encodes CASSLGGTGSKTQYF. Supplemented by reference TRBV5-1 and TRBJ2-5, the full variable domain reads KAGVTQTPRYLIKTRGQQVTLSCSPISGHRSVSWYQQTPGQGLQFLFEYFSETQRNKGNFPGRFSGRQFSNSRSEMNVSTLELGDSALYLCASSLGGTGSKTQYFGPGTRLLVL.

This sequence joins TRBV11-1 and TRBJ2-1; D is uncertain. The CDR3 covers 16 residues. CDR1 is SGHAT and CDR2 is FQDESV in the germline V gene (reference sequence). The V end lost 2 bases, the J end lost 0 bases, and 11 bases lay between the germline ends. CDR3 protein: CASSLYVQRSYNEQFF. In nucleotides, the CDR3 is TGTGCCAGCAGCTTATATGTCCAGCGCTCCTACAATGAGCAGTTCTTC.

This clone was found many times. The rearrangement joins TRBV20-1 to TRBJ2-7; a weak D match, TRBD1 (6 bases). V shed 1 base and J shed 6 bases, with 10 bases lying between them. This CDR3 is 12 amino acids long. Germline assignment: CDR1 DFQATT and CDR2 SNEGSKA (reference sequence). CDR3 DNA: TGCAGTGCTAGAGCAGGGGTTAGCGAGCAGTACTTC. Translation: CSARAGVSEQYF.

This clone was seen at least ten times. The CDR3 loop is CASSPGRAGGSYEQYF. CDR3 nucleotide sequence: TGCGCCAGCAGCCCGGGACGAGCGGGAGGGTCCTACGAGCAGTACTTC. This rearrangement joins TRBV5-1 to TRBJ2-7, with 10 bases identical to TRBD2. J was trimmed by 1 base and V by 4 bases; bases with no gene match: 8. This CDR3 is built from 16 residues. CDR1 is SGHRS, CDR2 YFSETQ, per germline.

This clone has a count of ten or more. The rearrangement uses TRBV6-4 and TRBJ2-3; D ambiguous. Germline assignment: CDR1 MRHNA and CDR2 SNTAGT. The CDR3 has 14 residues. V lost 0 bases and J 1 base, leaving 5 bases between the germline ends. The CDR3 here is CASSDSPGTDTQYF. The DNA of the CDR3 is TGTGCCAGCAGTGACTCTCCAGGCACAGATACGCAGTATTTT.

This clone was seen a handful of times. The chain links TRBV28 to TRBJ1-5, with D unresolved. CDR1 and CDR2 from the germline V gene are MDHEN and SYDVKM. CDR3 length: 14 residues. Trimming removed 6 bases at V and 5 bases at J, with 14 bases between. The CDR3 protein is CASSRPDIYQPQHF. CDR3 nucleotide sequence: TGTGCCAGCAGCCGTCCCGACATATATCAGCCCCAGCATTTT.

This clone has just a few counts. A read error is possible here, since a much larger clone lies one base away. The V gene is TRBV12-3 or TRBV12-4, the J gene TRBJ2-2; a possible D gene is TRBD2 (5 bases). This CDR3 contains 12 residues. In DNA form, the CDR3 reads TGTGCCAGCACCCTGCACACCGGGGATCTGTTTTTT. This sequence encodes CASTLHTGDLFF.

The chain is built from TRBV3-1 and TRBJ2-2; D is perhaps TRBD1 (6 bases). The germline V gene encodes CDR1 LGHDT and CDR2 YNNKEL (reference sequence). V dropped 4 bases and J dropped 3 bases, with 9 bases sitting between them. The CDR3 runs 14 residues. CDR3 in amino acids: CASSRRTDTGELFF. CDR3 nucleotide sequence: TGTGCCAGCAGCCGGAGGACAGACACCGGGGAGCTGTTTTTT.

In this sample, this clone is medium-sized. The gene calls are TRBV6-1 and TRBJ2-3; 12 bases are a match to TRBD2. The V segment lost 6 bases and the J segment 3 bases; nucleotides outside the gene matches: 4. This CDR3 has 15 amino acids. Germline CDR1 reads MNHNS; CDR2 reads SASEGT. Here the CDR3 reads CASRRLAGVTDTQYF. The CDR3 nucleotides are TGTGCCAGCAGAAGACTAGCGGGAGTTACAGATACGCAGTATTTT.

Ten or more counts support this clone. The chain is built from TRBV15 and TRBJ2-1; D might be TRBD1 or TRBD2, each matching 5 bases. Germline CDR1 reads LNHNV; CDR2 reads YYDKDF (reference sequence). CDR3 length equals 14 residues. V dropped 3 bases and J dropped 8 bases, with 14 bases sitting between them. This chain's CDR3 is CATSSPPRDDEQFF. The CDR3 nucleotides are TGTGCCACCAGCAGCCCCCCAAGGGACGATGAGCAGTTCTTC.

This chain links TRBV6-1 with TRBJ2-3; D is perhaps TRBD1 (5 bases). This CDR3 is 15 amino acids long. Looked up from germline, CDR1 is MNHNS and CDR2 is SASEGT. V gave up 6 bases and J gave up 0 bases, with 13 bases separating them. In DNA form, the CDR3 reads TGTGCCAGCAGCAAGACAGCTACTAGCACAGATACGCAGTATTTT. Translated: CASSKTATSTDTQYF.

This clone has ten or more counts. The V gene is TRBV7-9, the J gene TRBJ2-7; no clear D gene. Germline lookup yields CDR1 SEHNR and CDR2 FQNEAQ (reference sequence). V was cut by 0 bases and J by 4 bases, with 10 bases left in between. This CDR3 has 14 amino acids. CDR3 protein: CASSLALDPYEQYF. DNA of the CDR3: TGTGCCAGCAGCTTAGCGTTAGACCCGTACGAGCAGTACTTC.

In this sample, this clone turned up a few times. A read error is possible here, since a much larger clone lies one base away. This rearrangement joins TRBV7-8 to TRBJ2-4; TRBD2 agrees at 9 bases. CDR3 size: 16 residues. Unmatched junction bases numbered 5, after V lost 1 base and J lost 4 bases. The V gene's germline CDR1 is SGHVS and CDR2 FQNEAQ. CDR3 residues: CASSLGLTSGKNIQYF. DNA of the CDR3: TGTGCCAGCAGCTTAGGTCTCACTAGCGGGAAAAACATTCAGTACTTC.

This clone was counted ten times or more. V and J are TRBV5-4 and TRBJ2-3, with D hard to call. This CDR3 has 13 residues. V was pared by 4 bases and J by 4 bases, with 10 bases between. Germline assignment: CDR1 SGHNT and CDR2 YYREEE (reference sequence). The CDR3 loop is CASSPPPADTQYF. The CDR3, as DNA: TGTGCCAGCAGCCCTCCCCCAGCAGATACGCAGTATTTT.

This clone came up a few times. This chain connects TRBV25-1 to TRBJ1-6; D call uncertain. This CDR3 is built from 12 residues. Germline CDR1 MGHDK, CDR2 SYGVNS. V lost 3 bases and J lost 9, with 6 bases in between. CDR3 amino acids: CASSDGGSPLHF. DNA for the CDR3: TGTGCCAGCAGTGACGGTGGTTCACCCCTCCACTTT.

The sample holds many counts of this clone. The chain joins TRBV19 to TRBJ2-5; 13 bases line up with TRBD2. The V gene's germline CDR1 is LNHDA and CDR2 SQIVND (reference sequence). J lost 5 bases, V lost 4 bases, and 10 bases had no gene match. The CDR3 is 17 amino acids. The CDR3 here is CASSSLGLAGILETQYF. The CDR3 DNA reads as TGTGCCAGTAGTAGTCTGGGACTAGCGGGAATATTGGAGACCCAGTACTTC.

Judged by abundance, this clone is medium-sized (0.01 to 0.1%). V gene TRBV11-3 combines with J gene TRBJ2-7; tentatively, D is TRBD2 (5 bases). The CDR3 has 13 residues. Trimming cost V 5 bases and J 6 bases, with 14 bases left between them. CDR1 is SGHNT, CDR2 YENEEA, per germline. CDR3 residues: CASSPREAGEQYF. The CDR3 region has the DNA TGTGCCAGCAGCCCCCGCGAGGCGGGCGAGCAGTACTTC. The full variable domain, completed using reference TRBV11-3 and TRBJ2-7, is EAGVVQSPRYKIIEKKQPVAFWCNPISGHNTLYWYLQNLGQGPELLIRYENEEAVDDSQLPKDRFSAERLKGVDSTLKIQPAELGDSAVYLCASSPREAGEQYFGPGTRLTVT.

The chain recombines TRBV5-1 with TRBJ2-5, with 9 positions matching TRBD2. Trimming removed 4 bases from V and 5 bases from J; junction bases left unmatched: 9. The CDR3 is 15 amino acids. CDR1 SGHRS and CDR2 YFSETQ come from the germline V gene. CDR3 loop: CASSPSSGRRETQYF. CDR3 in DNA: TGCGCCAGCAGCCCATCCAGCGGGAGGCGGGAGACCCAGTACTTC.

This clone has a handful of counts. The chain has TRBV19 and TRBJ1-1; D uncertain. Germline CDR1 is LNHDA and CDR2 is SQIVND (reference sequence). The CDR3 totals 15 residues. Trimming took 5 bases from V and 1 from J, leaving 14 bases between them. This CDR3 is CASSLALSANTEAFF. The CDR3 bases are TGTGCCAGTAGTTTGGCTTTATCAGCGAACACTGAAGCTTTCTTT.

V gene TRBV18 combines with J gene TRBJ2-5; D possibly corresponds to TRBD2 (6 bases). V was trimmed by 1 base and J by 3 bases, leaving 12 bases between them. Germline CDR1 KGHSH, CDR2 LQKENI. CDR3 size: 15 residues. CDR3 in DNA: TGTGCCAGCTCACCACTAGGAGGGATCAAAGAGACCCAGTACTTC. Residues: CASSPLGGIKETQYF.

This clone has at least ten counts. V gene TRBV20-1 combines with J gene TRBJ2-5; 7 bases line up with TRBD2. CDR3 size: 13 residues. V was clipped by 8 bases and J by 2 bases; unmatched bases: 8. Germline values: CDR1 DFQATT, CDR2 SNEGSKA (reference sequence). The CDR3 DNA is TGCAGTTCCGAGAGAGCGGGGCAAGAGACCCAGTACTTC. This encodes CSSERAGQETQYF.